The clone carrying this T cell receptor (beta chain) was observed a handful of times. Its antigen is undetermined. This sample is part of a study of T-cell memory formation after mild COVID-19. Study information: Clustering of TCRs was largely donor specific. Study conclusions and caveats: Contracting clones from day 15 to 85 had balanced CD4/CD8; later expanders favoured CD4+. What remained unconfirmed was the SARS-CoV-2 specificity of second-wave clones peaking on day 37.

V lost 5 bases, J lost 5 bases, and 14 bases stayed unmatched. The CDR3 runs 17 residues. Employing constant-segment primers, 5'RACE generated TCR alpha and TCR beta cDNA libraries bearing sample barcodes and UMIs. Each CDR3 protein gets one entry after TCRdb re-called the 5' RACE reads with MiXCR. This table has 350,000 to 450,000 distinct CDR3 sequences, approximately 24% appearing once. Sequenced sample: PBMCs or a T cell subset sorted from them (not recorded which). The sequence derives from an adult woman who had mild COVID-19 (a few samples of this study predate the infection). Cell type and time point are not known. This chain uses TRBV12-3 or TRBV12-4 with TRBJ1-5, with TRBD1 matching over 8 bases. CDR3 DNA sequence: TGTGCCAGCAGTCCCTATCCCCCGGGACAGGACTATCAGCCCCAGCATTTT. Protein: CASSPYPPGQDYQPQHF.